The clone carrying this T cell receptor beta chain has only a few counts. The antigen is not known. Researchers generated TCR beta cDNA from approximately 450 ng of total RNA, relying on a constant-region primer. Investigators got TCR beta libraries out of three nested multiplex PCR rounds, done with slightly modified ARM-PCR. TRBV1-TRBV30 forward primers and a C-beta reverse primer were used in the first two PCR rounds, which each ran for approximately 11 cycles. One entry per CDR3 protein results from TCRdb running MiXCR on the multiplex PCR reads. Among approximately 110,000 distinct CDR3 sequences listed, 50% to 65% were seen once. The sample belongs to a study of tumor-infiltrating lymphocytes in primary liver carcinoma. Between roughly 20 and 30 mg of unsorted bulk tissue served as the source from which RNA and DNA were co-extracted. The CDR3 length is 16 residues. V lost 5 bases and J 2 bases, leaving 18 bases between the germline ends. The germline V gene encodes CDR1 SGHRS and CDR2 YFSETQ.

Study-wide results and limits: Relative to blood, tumors carried a significantly larger fraction of the repertoire in their top 250 clones (p = 0.039). Tumor-adjacent and tumor-blood pairs displayed less overlap than did pairs of tumor regions.

The sequencing input was liver tumor tissue from sampling region 1. Subset noted: tumor region T1, superior pole. The chain is built from TRBV5-1 and TRBJ2-3; possibly TRBD1 or TRBD2 for D (5 bases each). The receptor was derived from a woman in her sixties with primary liver carcinoma and hepatitis B virus infection. The CDR3 sequence is CASRRTGQGATDTQYF. The CDR3 DNA reads TGCGCCAGCAGGAGGACGGGGCAGGGAGCCACAGATACGCAGTATTTT.